The sequence of this TCR beta chain was determined in a study of beta chain features in type 1 diabetes (dated by TCRdb to the late 2010s). As for the study more broadly: Mean age, gender distribution, total cell number and subset yield were not different between patients and healthy donors. In the study, TCRB repertoires of sorted circulating CD4+ T cell subsets from recently diagnosed type 1 diabetes patients were compared with those of matched healthy donors. Whereas all 30 or so donors provided naive and central memory subsets, regulatory and stem cell-like memory subsets were isolated from just 8 patients and roughly eight healthy donors. A total of approximately 100,000,000 sorted cells were examined across all samples, and the number of cells per subset was strongly correlated with RNA yield. What the authors observed across the whole study: Fewer insertions and more nucleotide deletions at VDJ recombination sites were observed in patients with type 1 diabetes, implying thymic rearrangement abnormalities. Naive, central memory and regulatory TCRB repertoires appeared to be more alike among patients than among healthy donors. Type 1 diabetes patients showed a moderate but significant shortening of TCRB CDR3 length in all four CD4+ subsets. Because cDNA was sequenced instead of genomic DNA, activated cells with high expression could be over-represented, although the groups did not differ in activation or CD3 levels. Because the HLA sub-analyses included only small numbers of individuals, any influence of HLA type on TCRB rearrangement was left unresolved. PCR may preferentially amplify shorter templates, but because patient and control samples were amplified and corrected together, any resulting skew would affect both groups equally.

Each donor gave one peripheral blood draw, about 110 mL on average, collected into heparinised tubes. A BD FACSAria II and a panel including CD45RO, CCR7, CD25, CD127, CD95 and CD27 were used to sort naive, central memory, regulatory and stem cell-like memory CD4+ T cells. Purity was above 98% for every sorted population. PBMCs were separated immediately by Lymphoprep density gradient centrifugation and were stained directly, without being cultured. To minimize batch effects, samples were stained and sorted in pairs, one healthy donor with one patient per experiment. This clone has more than one count but fewer than ten. Its antigen remains unidentified. Per-nucleotide qualities are absent, and no much larger clonotype sits a single base away. Taken from the germline V gene, the CDR1 and CDR2 loops are ENHRY and SYGVKD. V sheds 3 bases and J sheds 6 bases, leaving 5 bases between their ends. The CDR3 goes from the cysteine to the phenylalanine over 11 residues. The retained sequence is limited to the CDR3, 33 bases, with the frame set at the first base.

The entire amount of isolated RNA was reverse transcribed using the High Capacity cDNA Reverse Transcription Kit, so the sequenced TCRB transcripts were expressed ones. Deep immunoSEQ sequencing was applied to naive, central memory and regulatory T cell samples, giving an average of roughly 3.5 million total reads per sample. After sorted cells were lysed in RLT buffer, RNA was extracted with DNase-treated RNeasy Micro or Mini kits, with the choice depending on cell number. To prevent cross-contamination, every cell subset was processed on its own, while patient and healthy donor samples were processed together. The immunoSEQ multiplex PCR was used to amplify TCRB sequences from cDNA, generating 87-bp fragments that spanned the CDR3 region. Amplicons were sequenced on the Illumina HiSeq platform. As for the authors' bioinformatics: PCR bias was computationally corrected using synthetic template baselines, reads within Hamming distance 2 were collapsed, and singletons that could not be merged were discarded. Reads were aligned to IMGT to assign V, D and J genes, CDR3 length, and insertions or deletions at six rearrangement sites. Within each subset, clonotype counts were normalized to sorted cell number, and only after that were true diversity and Gini coefficients computed with the tcR R package. Repertoire sharing was quantified using the overlap coefficient calculated on TCRB nucleotide sequences. Out-of-frame TCRB sequences from naive cells were analyzed to stand in for the pre-selection repertoire. TCRdb's version of the immuneACCESS table is confined to in-frame rearrangements and falls short of the full clone set. An unresolved V gene accounts for under half of the shortfall where checked; the remainder is of unknown origin. D and trimming come from the DNA, and the V and J calls and clone size come from that table. For this sample there are about 930,000 clones; under 20% appear just once. The ten largest clones represent around 0.02% of the sample.

Material for sequencing was naive CD4+ T cells from blood. The cell subset or site label, read with the paper, signifies: true naive CD4+ T cells. The clonotype was recovered from a woman younger than 35 in good health. Here the chain combines TRBV10-3 and TRBJ2-5, with no confidently assigned D gene. At the DNA level, the sequence is TGTGCCATCAGTGATGCCAAGACCCAGTACTTC. Translation gives CAISDAKTQYF.